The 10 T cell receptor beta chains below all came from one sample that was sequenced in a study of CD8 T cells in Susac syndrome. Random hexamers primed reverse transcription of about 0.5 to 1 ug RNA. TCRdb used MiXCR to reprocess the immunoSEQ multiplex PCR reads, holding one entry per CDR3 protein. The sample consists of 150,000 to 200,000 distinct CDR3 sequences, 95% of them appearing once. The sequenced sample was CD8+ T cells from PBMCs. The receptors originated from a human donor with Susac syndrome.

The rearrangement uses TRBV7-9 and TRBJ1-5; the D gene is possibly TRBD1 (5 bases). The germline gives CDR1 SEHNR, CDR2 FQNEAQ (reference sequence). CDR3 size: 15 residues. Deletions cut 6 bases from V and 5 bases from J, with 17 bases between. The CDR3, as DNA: TGTGCCAGCAGTTGGGGACTCGGGCGGGATCAGCCCCAGCATTTT. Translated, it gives CASSWGLGRDQPQHF.

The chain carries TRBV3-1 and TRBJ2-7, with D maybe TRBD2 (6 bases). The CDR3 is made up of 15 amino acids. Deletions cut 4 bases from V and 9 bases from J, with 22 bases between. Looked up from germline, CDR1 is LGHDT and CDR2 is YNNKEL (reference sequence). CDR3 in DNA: TGTGCCAGCAGCCCTAGCTTTGGAGGAGGGCCGGGGCAGTACTTC. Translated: CASSPSFGGGPGQYF.

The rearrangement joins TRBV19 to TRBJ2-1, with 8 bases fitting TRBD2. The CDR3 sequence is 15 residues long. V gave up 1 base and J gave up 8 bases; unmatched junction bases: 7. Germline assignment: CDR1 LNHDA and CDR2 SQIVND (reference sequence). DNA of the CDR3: TGTGCCAGTAGTATAGTAGCGGGATCGCCCTATGAGCAGTTCTTC. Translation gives CASSIVAGSPYEQFF.

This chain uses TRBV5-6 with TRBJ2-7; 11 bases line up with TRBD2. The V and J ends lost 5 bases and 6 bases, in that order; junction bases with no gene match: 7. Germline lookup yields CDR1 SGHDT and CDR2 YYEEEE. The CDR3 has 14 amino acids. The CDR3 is CASRIAGGPFEQYF. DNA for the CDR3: TGTGCCAGCAGGATAGCGGGAGGGCCTTTCGAGCAGTACTTC.

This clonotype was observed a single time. The CDR3 loop reads CASSLYGAEAFF. In nucleotides, the CDR3 is TGCGCCAGCAGCTTGTATGGGGCTGAAGCTTTCTTT. The chain carries TRBV5-1 and TRBJ1-1; the D is unclear. V lost 1 base and J 6 bases, leaving 7 bases between the germline ends. This CDR3 has 12 residues. Germline CDR1 reads SGHRS; CDR2 reads YFSETQ.

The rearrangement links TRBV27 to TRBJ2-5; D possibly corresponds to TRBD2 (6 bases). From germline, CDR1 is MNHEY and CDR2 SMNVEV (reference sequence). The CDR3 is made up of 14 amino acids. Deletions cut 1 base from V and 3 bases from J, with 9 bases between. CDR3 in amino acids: CASSLYRGEETQYF. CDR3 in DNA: TGTGCCAGCAGTTTATACCGCGGGGAAGAGACCCAGTACTTC.

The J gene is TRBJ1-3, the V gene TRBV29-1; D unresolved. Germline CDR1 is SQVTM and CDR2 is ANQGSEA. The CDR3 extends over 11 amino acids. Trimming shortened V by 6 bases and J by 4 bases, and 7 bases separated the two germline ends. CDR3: CSVEEGNTIYF. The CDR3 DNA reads TGCAGCGTGGAGGAGGGAAACACCATATATTTT.

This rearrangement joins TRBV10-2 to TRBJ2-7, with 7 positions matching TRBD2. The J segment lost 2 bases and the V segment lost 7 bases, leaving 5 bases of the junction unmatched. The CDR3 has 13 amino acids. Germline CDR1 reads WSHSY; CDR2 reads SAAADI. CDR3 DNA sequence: TGCGCCAGCACCCTAGCGGAGACCTACGAGCAGTACTTC. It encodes CASTLAETYEQYF.

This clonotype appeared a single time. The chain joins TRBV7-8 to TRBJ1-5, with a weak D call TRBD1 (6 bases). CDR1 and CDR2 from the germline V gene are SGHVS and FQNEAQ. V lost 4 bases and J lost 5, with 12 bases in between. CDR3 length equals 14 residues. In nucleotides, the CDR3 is TGTGCCAGCAGCTCTAGGACAGACTATCAGCCCCAGCATTTT. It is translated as CASSSRTDYQPQHF.

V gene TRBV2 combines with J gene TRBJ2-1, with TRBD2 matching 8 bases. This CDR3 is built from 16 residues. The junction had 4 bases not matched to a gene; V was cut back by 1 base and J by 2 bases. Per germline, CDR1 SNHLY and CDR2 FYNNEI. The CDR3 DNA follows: TGTGCCAGCAGTGAAGACCAGCGGGAGACCTACAATGAGCAGTTCTTC. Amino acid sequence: CASSEDQRETYNEQFF.